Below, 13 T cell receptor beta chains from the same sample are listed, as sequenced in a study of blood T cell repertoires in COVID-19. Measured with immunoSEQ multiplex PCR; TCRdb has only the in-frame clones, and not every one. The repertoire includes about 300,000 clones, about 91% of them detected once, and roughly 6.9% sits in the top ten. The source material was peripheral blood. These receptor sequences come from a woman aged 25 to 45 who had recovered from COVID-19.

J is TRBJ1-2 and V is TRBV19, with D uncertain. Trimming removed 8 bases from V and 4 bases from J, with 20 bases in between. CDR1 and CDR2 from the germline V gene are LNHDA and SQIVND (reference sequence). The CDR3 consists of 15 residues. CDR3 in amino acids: CASGGRRETIYGYTF. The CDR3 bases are TGTGCCAGTGGCGGGCGACGCGAAACTATCTATGGCTACACCTTC. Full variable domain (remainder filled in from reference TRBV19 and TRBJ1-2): DGGITQSPKYLFRKEGQNVTLSCEQNLNHDAMYWYRQDPGQGLRLIYYSQIVNDFQKGDIAEGYSVSREKKESFPLTVTSAQKNPTAFYLCASGGRRETIYGYTFGSGTRLTVV.

The DNA of the CDR3 is TGTGCCAGCAGCCAACAGCTCGGAGTAGCGGGGAAGGTTACGCAGTATTTT. Translated: CASSQQLGVAGKVTQYF. This chain uses TRBV3-1 (or the pseudogene TRBV3-2) with TRBJ2-3; 8 bases fit TRBD2. The junction had 15 bases not matched to a gene; V was cut back by 2 bases and J by 8 bases. This CDR3 spans 17 amino acids. Germline CDR1 LGHDT, CDR2 YNNKEL (reference sequence).

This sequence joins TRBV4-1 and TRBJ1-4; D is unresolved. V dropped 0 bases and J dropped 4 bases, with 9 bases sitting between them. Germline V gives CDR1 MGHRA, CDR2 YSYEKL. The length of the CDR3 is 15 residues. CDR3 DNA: TGCGCCAGCAGCCAAGAGGGCACCAATAATGAAAAACTGTTTTTT. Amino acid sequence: CASSQEGTNNEKLFF.

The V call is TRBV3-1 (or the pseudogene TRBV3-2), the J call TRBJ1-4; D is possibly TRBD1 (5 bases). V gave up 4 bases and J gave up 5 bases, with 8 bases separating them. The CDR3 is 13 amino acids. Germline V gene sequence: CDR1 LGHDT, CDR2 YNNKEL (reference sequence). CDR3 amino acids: CASSLRQNEKLFF. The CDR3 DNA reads TGTGCCAGCAGCCTACGACAGAATGAAAAACTGTTTTTT.

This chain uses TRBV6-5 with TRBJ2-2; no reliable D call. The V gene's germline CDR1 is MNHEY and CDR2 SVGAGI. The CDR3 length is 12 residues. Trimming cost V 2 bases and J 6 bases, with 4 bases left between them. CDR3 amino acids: CASSYSAGELFF. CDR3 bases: TGTGCCAGCAGTTACAGCGCCGGGGAGCTGTTTTTT.

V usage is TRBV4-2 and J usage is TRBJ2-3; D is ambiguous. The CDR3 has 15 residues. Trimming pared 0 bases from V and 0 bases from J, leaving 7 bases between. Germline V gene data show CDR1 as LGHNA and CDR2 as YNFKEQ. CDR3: CASSQDYLSTDTQYF. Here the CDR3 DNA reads TGTGCCAGCAGCCAAGACTACCTAAGCACAGATACGCAGTATTTT.

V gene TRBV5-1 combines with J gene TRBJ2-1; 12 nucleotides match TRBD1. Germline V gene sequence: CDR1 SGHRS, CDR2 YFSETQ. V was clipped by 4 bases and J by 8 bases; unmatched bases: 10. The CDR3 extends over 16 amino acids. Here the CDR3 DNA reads TGCGCCAGCAGCCCGACACCGGGACAGGGGGCGGATGAGCAGTTCTTC. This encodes CASSPTPGQGADEQFF.

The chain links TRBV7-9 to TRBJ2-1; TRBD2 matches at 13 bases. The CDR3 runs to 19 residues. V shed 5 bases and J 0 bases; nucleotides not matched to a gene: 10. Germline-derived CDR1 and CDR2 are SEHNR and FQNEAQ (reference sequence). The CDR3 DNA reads TGTGCCAGCAGCGGGCGACTAGCGGGGGGCCCGAACTCCTACAATGAGCAGTTCTTC. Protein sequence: CASSGRLAGGPNSYNEQFF.

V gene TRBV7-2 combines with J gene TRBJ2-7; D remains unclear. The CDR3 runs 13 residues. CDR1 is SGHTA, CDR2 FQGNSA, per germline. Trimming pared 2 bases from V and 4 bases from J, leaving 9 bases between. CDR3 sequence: CASSLFPEYEQYF. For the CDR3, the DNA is TGTGCCAGCAGCTTATTTCCCGAGTACGAGCAGTACTTC.

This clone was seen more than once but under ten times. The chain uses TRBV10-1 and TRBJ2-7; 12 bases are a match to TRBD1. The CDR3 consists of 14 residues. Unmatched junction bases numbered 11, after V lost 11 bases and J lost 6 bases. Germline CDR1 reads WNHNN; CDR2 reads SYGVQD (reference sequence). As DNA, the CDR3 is TGCGCCCGGGGGGAGGGACAGGGGGCTGGCGAGCAGTACTTC. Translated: CARGEGQGAGEQYF.

The CDR3 spells CASSIVATQETQYF. The CDR3 nucleotides are TGTGCCAGTAGTATAGTGGCCACACAAGAGACCCAGTACTTC. The rearrangement joins TRBV19 to TRBJ2-5; D ambiguous. V was cut by 1 base and J by 2 bases, with 8 bases left in between. This CDR3 region has 14 residues. The germline V gene has CDR1 LNHDA and CDR2 SQIVND (reference sequence).

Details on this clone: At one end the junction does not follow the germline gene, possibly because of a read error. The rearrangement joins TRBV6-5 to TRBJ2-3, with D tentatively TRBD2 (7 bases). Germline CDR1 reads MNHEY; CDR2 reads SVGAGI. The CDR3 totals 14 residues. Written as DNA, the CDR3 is TGTGCCAGCATGAACGGGGGGCACACATATACGCAGTATTTT. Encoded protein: CASMNGGHTYTQYF.

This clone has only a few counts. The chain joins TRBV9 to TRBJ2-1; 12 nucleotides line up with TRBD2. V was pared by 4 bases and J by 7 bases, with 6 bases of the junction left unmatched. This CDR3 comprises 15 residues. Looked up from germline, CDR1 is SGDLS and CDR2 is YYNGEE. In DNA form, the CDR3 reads TGTGCCAGCAGCTCGGGGGGACTAGCGGGTAATGAGCAGTTCTTC. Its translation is CASSSGGLAGNEQFF.